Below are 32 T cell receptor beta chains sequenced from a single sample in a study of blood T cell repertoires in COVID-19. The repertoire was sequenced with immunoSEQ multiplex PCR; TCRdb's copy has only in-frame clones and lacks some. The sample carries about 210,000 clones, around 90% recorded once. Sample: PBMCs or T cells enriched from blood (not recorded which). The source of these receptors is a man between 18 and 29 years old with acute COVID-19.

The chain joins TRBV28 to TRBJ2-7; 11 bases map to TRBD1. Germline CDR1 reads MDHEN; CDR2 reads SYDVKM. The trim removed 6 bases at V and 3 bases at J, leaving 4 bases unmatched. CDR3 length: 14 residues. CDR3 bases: TGTGCCAGCAGGGACAGGGGGCTTGTCTACGAGCAGTACTTC. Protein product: CASRDRGLVYEQYF.

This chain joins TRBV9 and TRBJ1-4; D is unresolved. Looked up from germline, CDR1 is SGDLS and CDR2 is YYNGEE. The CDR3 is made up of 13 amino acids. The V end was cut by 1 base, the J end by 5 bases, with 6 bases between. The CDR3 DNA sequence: TGTGCCAGCAGCGTACATCAAAATGAAAAACTGTTTTTT. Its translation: CASSVHQNEKLFF. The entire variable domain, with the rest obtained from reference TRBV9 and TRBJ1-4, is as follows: DSGVTQTPKHLITATGQRVTLRCSPRSGDLSVYWYQQSLDQGLQFLIQYYNGEERAKGNILERFSAQQFPDLHSELNLSSLELGDSALYFCASSVHQNEKLFFGSGTQLSVL.

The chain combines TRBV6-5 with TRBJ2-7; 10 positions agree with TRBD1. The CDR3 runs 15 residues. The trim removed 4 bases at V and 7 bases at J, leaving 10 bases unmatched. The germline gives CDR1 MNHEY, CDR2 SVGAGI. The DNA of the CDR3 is TGTGCCAGCAGTTCGCCCGCGACAGGGGGCGGGGAGCAGTACTTC. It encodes CASSSPATGGGEQYF.

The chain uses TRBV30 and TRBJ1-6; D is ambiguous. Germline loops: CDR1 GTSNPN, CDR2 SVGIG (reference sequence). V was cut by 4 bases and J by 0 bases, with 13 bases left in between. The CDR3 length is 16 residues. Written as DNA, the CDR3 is TGTGCCTGGACGAGGTCAGATAGCTCCTATAATTCACCCCTCCACTTT. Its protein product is CAWTRSDSSYNSPLHF.

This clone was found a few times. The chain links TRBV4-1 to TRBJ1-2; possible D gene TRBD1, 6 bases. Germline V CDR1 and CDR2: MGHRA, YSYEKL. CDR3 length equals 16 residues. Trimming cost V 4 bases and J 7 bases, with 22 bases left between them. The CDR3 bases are TGCGCCAGCAGCCCCCAAGTAACAGGGTTTTCTTTTGGCTACACCTTC. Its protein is CASSPQVTGFSFGYTF.

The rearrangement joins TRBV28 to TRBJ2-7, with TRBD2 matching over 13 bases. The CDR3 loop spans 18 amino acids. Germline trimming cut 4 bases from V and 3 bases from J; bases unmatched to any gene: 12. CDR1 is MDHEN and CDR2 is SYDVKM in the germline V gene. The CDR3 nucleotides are TGTGCCAGCAGTTCCGGGACTAGCGGGATGCCTCCCGTCTACGAGCAGTACTTC. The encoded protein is CASSSGTSGMPPVYEQYF. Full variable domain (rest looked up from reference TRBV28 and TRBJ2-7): DVKVTQSSRYLVKRTGEKVFLECVQDMDHENMFWYRQDPGLGLRLIYFSYDVKMKEKGDIPEGYSVSREKKERFSLILESASTNQTSMYLCASSSGTSGMPPVYEQYFGPGTRLTVT.

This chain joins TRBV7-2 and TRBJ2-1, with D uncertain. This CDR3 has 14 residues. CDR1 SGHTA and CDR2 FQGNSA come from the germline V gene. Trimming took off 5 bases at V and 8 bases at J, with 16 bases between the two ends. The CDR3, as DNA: TGTGCCAGCAGCCTGGGCCCTTCAGGCGATGAGCAGTTCTTC. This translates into CASSLGPSGDEQFF.

In nucleotides, the CDR3 is TGTGCCAGTAGCGACGGGACACTTACCTACGAGCAGTACTTC. Amino acid sequence: CASSDGTLTYEQYF. The chain employs TRBV19 and TRBJ2-7, with TRBD1 as a possible D gene (6 bases). CDR3 size: 14 residues. In germline, CDR1 is LNHDA, CDR2 SQIVND (reference sequence). Between the trimmed V and J ends, which lost 6 bases and 2 bases, there was a span of 14 bases. The whole variable domain, remainder taken from reference TRBV19 and TRBJ2-7, is DGGITQSPKYLFRKEGQNVTLSCEQNLNHDAMYWYRQDPGQGLRLIYYSQIVNDFQKGDIAEGYSVSREKKESFPLTVTSAQKNPTAFYLCASSDGTLTYEQYFGPGTRLTVT.

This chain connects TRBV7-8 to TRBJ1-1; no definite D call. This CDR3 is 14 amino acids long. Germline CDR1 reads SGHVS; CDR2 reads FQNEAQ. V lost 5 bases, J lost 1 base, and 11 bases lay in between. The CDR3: CASSQRGGNTEAFF. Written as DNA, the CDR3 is TGTGCCAGCAGCCAGAGAGGTGGGAACACTGAAGCTTTCTTT.

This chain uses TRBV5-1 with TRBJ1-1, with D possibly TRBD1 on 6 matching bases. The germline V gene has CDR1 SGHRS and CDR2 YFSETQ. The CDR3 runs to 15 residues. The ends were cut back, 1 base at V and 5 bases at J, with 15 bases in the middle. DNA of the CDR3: TGCGCCAGCAGCTTGTGGGACAACCAAGGAACTGAAGCTTTCTTT. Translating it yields CASSLWDNQGTEAFF.

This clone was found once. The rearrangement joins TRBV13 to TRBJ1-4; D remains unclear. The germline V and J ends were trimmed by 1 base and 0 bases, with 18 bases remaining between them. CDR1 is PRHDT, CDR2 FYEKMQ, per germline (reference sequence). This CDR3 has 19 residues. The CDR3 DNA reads TGTGCCAGCAGCTTAGAAGGCAGAGGGCAGCCTGCAACTAATGAAAAACTGTTTTTT. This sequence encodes CASSLEGRGQPATNEKLFF.

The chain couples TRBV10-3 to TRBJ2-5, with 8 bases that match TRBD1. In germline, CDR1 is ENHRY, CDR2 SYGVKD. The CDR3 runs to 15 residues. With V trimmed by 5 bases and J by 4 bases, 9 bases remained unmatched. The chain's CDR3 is CAISYQLDRAETQYF. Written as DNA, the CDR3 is TGTGCCATCAGTTACCAGCTGGACAGGGCAGAGACCCAGTACTTC.

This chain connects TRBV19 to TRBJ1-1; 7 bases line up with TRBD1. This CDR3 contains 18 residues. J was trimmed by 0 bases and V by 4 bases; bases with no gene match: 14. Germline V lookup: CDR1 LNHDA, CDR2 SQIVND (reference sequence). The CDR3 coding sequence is TGTGCCAGTAGTACCCGGGGGACAGTTGTTAACATGAACACTGAAGCTTTCTTT. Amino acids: CASSTRGTVVNMNTEAFF.

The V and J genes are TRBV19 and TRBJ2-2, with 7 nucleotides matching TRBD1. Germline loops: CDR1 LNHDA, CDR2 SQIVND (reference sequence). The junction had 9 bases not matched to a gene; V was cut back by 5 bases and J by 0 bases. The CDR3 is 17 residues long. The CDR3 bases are TGTGCCAGTAGTCCACAAGGACAGGATCCGAACACCGGGGAGCTGTTTTTT. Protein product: CASSPQGQDPNTGELFF.

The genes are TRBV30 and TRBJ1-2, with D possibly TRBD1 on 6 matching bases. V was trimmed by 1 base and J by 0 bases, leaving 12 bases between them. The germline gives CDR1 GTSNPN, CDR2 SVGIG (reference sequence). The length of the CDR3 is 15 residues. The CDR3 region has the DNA TGTGCCTGGAGTGACTCCGAGGGGGCTAACTATGGCTACACCTTC. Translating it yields CAWSDSEGANYGYTF.

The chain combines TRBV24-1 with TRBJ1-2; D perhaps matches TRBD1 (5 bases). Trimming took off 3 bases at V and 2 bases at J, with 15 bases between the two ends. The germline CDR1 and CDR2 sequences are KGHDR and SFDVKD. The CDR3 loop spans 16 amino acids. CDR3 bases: TGTGCCACCAGTGATGCCAGGGATCCGAGGAACTATGGCTACACCTTC. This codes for CATSDARDPRNYGYTF.

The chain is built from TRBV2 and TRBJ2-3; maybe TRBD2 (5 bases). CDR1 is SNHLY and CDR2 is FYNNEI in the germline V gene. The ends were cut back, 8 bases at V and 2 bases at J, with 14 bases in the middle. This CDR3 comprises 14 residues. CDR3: CASLRAAPTDTQYF. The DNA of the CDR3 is TGTGCCAGCCTAAGAGCGGCACCCACAGATACGCAGTATTTT.

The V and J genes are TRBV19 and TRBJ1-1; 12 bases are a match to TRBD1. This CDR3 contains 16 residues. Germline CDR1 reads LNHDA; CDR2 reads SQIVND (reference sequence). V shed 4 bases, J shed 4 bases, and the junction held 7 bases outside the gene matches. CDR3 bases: TGTGCCAGTAGTAACTCCGGGACAGGGGGCCTCACTGAAGCTTTCTTT. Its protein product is CASSNSGTGGLTEAFF.

In nucleotides, the CDR3 is TGTGCCTGGGAAGGACAGGGACTAGCGGGAGTCCCCGCCGCGAGCTCCTACAATGAGCAGTTCTTC. Its translation is CAWEGQGLAGVPAASSYNEQFF. The chain is built from TRBV30 and TRBJ2-1; 14 bases line up with TRBD2. The CDR3 is 22 amino acids. Germline CDR1 GTSNPN, CDR2 SVGIG (reference sequence). With V trimmed by 5 bases and J by 0 bases, 21 bases remained unmatched.

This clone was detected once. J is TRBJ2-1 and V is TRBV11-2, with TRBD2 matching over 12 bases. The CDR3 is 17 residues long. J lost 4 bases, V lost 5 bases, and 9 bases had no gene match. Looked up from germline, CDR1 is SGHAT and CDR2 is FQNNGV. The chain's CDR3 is CASSRGTTSGGYNEQFF. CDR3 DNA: TGTGCCAGCAGCCGAGGCACGACTAGCGGGGGATACAATGAGCAGTTCTTC.

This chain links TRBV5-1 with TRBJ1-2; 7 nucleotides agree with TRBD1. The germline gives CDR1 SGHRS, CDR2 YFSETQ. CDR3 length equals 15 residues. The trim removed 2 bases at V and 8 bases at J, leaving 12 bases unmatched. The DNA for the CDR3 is TGCGCCAGCAGCTTATCCCAGGGGGACACAGAGGGCTACACCTTC. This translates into CASSLSQGDTEGYTF.

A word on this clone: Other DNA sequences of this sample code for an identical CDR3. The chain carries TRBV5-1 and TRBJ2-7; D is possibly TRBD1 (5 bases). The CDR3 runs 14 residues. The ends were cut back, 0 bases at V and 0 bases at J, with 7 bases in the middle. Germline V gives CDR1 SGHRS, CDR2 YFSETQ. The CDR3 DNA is TGCGCCAGCAGCTTGGATCAGGGCTCCTACGAGCAGTACTTC. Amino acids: CASSLDQGSYEQYF.

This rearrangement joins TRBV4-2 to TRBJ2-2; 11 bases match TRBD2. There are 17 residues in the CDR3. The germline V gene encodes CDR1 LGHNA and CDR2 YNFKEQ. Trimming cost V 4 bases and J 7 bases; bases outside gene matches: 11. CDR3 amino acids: CASSLGTSGSNGGELFF. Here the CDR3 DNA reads TGTGCCAGCAGCCTGGGTACTAGCGGGAGTAATGGCGGGGAGCTGTTTTTT.

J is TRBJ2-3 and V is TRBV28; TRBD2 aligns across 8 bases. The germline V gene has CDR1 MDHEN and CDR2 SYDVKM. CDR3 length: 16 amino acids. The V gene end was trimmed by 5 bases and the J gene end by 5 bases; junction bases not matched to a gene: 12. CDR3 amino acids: CASSLRAGLAGDTQYF. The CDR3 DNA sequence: TGTGCCAGCAGTCTCCGGGCCGGGCTAGCGGGAGATACGCAGTATTTT.

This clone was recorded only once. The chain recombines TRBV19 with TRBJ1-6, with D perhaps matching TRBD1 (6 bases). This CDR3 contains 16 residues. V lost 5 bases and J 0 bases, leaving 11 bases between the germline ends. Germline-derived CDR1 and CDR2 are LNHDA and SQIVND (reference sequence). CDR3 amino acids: CASSLGQSSYNSPLHF. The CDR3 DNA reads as TGTGCCAGTAGTCTCGGACAGAGCTCCTATAATTCACCCCTCCACTTT.

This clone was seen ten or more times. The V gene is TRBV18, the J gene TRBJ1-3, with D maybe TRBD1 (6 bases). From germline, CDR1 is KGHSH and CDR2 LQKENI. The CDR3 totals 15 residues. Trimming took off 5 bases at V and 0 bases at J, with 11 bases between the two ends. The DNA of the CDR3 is TGTGCCAGCTCATCTGCACAGGGCTCTGGAAACACCATATATTTT. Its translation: CASSSAQGSGNTIYF.

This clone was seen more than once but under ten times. The DNA of the CDR3 is TGTGCCAGCAGCTTAGCATTGACTAGCGGGGGGCCTGGGGAGCTGTTTTTT. Amino acid sequence: CASSLALTSGGPGELFF. The rearrangement joins TRBV11-3 to TRBJ2-2; 13 nucleotides line up with TRBD2. CDR1 is SGHNT, CDR2 YENEEA, per germline. V lost 1 base to trimming and J lost 8 bases; unmatched junction nucleotides: 7. The CDR3 totals 17 residues.

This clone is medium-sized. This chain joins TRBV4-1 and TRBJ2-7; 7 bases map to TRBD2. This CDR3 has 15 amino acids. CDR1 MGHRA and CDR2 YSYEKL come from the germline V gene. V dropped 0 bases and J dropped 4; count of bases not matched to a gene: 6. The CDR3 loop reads CASSQDRGSMYEQYF. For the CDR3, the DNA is TGCGCCAGCAGCCAAGATCGCGGGAGTATGTACGAGCAGTACTTC.

CDR3 in DNA: TGTGCCAGCTTCCGAGGGTGCCAGGAAAAACTGTTTTTT. Translated, it gives CASFRGCQEKLFF. V is TRBV6-4 and J is TRBJ1-4; D ambiguous. Germline values: CDR1 MRHNA, CDR2 SNTAGT. Trimming shortened V by 8 bases and J by 8 bases, and 15 bases separated the two germline ends. The length of the CDR3 is 13 residues.

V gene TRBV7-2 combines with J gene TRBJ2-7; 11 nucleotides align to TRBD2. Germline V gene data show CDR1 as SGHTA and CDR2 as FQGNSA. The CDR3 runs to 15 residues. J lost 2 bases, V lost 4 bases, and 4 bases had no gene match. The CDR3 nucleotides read TGTGCCAGCAGCTGGACTAGCGGGCTAGCCTACGAGCAGTACTTC. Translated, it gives CASSWTSGLAYEQYF.

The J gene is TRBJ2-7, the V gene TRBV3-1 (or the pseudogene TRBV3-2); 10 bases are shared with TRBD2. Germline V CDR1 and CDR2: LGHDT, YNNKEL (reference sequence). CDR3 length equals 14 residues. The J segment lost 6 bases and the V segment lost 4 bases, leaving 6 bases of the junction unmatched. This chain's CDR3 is CASSLSGREGEQYF. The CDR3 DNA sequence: TGTGCCAGCAGCCTAAGCGGGAGGGAGGGCGAGCAGTACTTC.

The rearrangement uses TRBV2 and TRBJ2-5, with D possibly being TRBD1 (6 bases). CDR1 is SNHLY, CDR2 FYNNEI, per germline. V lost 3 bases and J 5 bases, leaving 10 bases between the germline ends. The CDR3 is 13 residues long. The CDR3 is CASSDGQSETQYF. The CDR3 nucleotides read TGTGCCAGCAGTGATGGACAGTCGGAGACCCAGTACTTC.